This entry lists 15 T cell receptor beta chains sequenced from one sample in a study of cytomegalovirus exposure and HLA in healthy donors. Both 60 Vbeta primers and 13 Jbeta primers went into the PCR. The table came from immunoSEQ multiplex PCR; TCRdb's copy has only in-frame clones and leaves some out. The sample includes 150,000 or so clones, about 70% of them seen just once. The sample was PBMCs. The receptors stem from a woman aged 60 to 75 in good health and CMV-seropositive.

The V call is TRBV5-1, the J call TRBJ2-2; possible D gene TRBD2, 6 bases. CDR3 length equals 18 residues. In germline, CDR1 is SGHRS, CDR2 YFSETQ. Trimming stripped 0 bases from V and 5 bases from J, with 20 bases between. CDR3 sequence reads: CASSLEGSGSRDTGELFF. The CDR3 region has the DNA TGCGCCAGCAGCTTGGAGGGCAGCGGGTCTAGAGATACCGGGGAGCTGTTTTTT.

This clone was observed a single time. The gene calls are TRBV28 and TRBJ2-7; perhaps TRBD2 as D (6 bases). The germline V gene encodes CDR1 MDHEN and CDR2 SYDVKM. CDR3 size: 15 residues. V shed 5 bases and J shed 0 bases, with 14 bases lying between them. CDR3 coding DNA: TGTGCCAGCAGTCCCGAAAGCGGGCTCTCCTACGAGCAGTACTTC. Translation: CASSPESGLSYEQYF.

This clone was seen only once. The rearrangement uses TRBV10-3 and TRBJ1-2; D is possibly TRBD1 (5 bases). The V end was cut by 6 bases, the J end by 9 bases, with 17 bases between. The CDR3 sequence is 13 residues long. Germline V lookup: CDR1 ENHRY, CDR2 SYGVKD. In DNA form, the CDR3 reads TGTGCCATCAGGGCCGACAGCCTCGATCGCTACACCTTC. This sequence encodes CAIRADSLDRYTF.

This clone was found a few times. This chain's CDR3 is CASSPLLVAGEFYEQYF. The CDR3 region has the DNA TGCGCCAGCAGCCCCTTATTAGTAGCGGGAGAGTTCTACGAGCAGTACTTC. The chain couples TRBV5-1 to TRBJ2-7, with TRBD2 matching over 9 bases. Germline V gene data show CDR1 as SGHRS and CDR2 as YFSETQ. Germline trimming cut 4 bases from V and 3 bases from J; bases unmatched to any gene: 14. CDR3 length equals 17 residues.

In regard to this clone: The same CDR3 also results from other DNA sequences found in this sample. V is TRBV30 and J is TRBJ1-1, with D unresolved. The CDR3 loop spans 13 amino acids. Looked up from germline, CDR1 is GTSNPN and CDR2 is SVGIG (reference sequence). V lost 0 bases and J lost 5, with 10 bases in between. The CDR3 DNA reads TGTGCCTGGAGTGTACGAACTAATACTGAAGCTTTCTTT. This codes for CAWSVRTNTEAFF.

The chain couples TRBV5-5 to TRBJ1-5; D is uncertain. The germline CDR1 and CDR2 sequences are SGHKS and YYEKEE (reference sequence). The CDR3 runs to 15 residues. The V end lost 0 bases, the J end lost 1 base, and 8 bases lay between the germline ends. The CDR3 DNA reads as TGTGCCAGCAGCTTGGTGGCGGGGAGCAATCAGCCCCAGCATTTT. The encoded protein is CASSLVAGSNQPQHF.

This clone is a singleton in its sample. The V and J genes are TRBV2 and TRBJ1-1; 7 bases fit TRBD1. There are 14 residues in the CDR3. J was trimmed by 4 bases and V by 4 bases; bases with no gene match: 6. The germline V gene encodes CDR1 SNHLY and CDR2 FYNNEI. Written as DNA, the CDR3 is TGTGCCAGCAGTGTACAGGGGACCGGCACTGAAGCTTTCTTT. The encoded protein is CASSVQGTGTEAFF.

CDR3 in amino acids: CASRGQLAYEQYF. The DNA of the CDR3 is TGTGCCAGCAGGGGACAGTTAGCCTACGAGCAGTACTTC. The chain is built from TRBV6-1 and TRBJ2-5; the match to TRBD1 covers 7 bases. The J call may be faulty, since TRBJ2-7 better matches the DNA end. The CDR3 spans 13 residues. The germline V gene has CDR1 MNHNS and CDR2 SASEGT.

This chain uses TRBV28 with TRBJ1-2; 9 positions agree with TRBD1. Germline V CDR1 and CDR2: MDHEN, SYDVKM. V dropped 4 bases and J dropped 4; count of bases not matched to a gene: 16. The CDR3 totals 18 residues. The CDR3 nucleotides read TGTGCCAGCAGTTCGGAAGGGACAGGGTTAGGAGGGCGCTATGGCTACACCTTC. Translation gives CASSSEGTGLGGRYGYTF.

The CDR3 spells CASLSGSRYEQFF. The DNA of the CDR3 is TGTGCCAGCCTTAGCGGGAGTCGTTATGAGCAGTTCTTC. The rearrangement links TRBV6-1 to TRBJ2-1, with TRBD2 matching over 9 bases. This CDR3 is 13 amino acids long. Germline V lookup: CDR1 MNHNS, CDR2 SASEGT. The trim removed 8 bases at V and 8 bases at J, leaving 7 bases unmatched.

This clone has just one count. This chain links TRBV9 with TRBJ1-5, with TRBD1 matching over 12 bases. The CDR3 runs to 15 residues. Germline CDR1 SGDLS, CDR2 YYNGEE. The ends lost 4 bases at V and 5 bases at J; junction bases unmatched: 4. The chain's CDR3 is CASSPGTGGHQPQHF. The CDR3 nucleotides are TGTGCCAGCAGCCCCGGGACAGGGGGCCATCAGCCCCAGCATTTT.

This chain links TRBV6-6 with TRBJ1-2, with a tentative D call TRBD1 (5 bases). The CDR3 is 13 residues long. V was cut by 8 bases and J by 2 bases, with 12 bases left in between. The germline gives CDR1 MNHNY, CDR2 SVGAGI (reference sequence). CDR3 in DNA: TGTGCCAGCCTCGGGGCGGGGAACTATGGCTACACCTTC. Translating gives CASLGAGNYGYTF.

The chain carries TRBV7-2 and TRBJ1-1; maybe TRBD1 (6 bases). The germline V and J ends were trimmed by 5 bases and 5 bases, with 21 bases remaining between them. Germline assignment: CDR1 SGHTA and CDR2 FQGNSA. CDR3 size: 16 residues. In nucleotides, the CDR3 is TGTGCCAGCAGCCCAAAAGGGACGGGAGGGGGTACTGAAGCTTTCTTT. This sequence encodes CASSPKGTGGGTEAFF.

This rearrangement joins TRBV7-3 to TRBJ1-1; no reliable D call. CDR1 SGHTA and CDR2 FQGTGA come from the germline V gene. The CDR3 is made up of 13 amino acids. The V end was cut by 3 bases, the J end by 1 base, with 6 bases between. CDR3 loop: CASSFTANTEAFF. The CDR3 coding sequence is TGTGCCAGCAGCTTCACAGCGAACACTGAAGCTTTCTTT. The full variable domain, rest sourced from reference TRBV7-3 and TRBJ1-1, is GAGVSQTPSNKVTEKGKYVELRCDPISGHTALYWYRQSLGQGPEFLIYFQGTGAADDSGLPNDRFFAVRPEGSVSTLKIQRTERGDSAVYLCASSFTANTEAFFGQGTRLTVV.

This clone was observed a few times. The J gene is TRBJ1-5, the V gene TRBV28; D is unclear. Trimming cost V 6 bases and J 4 bases, with 10 bases left between them. The germline CDR1 and CDR2 sequences are MDHEN and SYDVKM. The CDR3 contains 13 residues. The CDR3 region has the DNA TGTGCCAGCAGACCCGACACGAATCAGCCCCAGCATTTT. This translates into CASRPDTNQPQHF.